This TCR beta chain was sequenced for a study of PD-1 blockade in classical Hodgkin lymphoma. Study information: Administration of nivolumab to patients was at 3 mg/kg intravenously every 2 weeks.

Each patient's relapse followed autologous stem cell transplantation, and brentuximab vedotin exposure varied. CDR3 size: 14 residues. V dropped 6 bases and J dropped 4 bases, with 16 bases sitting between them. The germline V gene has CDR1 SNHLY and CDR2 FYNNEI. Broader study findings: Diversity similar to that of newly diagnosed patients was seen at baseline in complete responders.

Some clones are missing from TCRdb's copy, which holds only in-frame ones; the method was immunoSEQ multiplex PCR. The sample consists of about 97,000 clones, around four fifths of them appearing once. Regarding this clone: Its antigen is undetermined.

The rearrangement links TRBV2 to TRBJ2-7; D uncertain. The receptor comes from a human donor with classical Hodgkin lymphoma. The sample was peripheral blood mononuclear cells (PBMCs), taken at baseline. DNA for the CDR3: TGTGCCAGCAGAACGGAATACGTTGCTTACGAGCAGTACTTC. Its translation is CASRTEYVAYEQYF.